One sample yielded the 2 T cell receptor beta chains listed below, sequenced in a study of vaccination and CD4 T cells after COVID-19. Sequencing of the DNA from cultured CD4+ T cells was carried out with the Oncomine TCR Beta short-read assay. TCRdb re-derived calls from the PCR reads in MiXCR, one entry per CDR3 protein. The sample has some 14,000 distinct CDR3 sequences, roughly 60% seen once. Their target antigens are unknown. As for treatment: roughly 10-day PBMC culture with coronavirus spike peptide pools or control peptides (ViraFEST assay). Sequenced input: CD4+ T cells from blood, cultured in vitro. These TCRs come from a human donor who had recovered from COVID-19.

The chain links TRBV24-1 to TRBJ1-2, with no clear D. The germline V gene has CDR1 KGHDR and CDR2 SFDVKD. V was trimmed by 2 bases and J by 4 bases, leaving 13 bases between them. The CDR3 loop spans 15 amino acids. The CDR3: CATSDSDVGGYGYTF. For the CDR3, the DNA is TGTGCCACCAGTGATTCGGACGTAGGCGGCTATGGCTACACCTTC.

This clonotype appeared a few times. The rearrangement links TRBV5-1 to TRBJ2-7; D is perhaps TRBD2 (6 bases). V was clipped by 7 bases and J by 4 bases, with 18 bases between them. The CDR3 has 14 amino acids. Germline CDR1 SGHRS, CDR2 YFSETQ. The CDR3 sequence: CASRREAGSYEQYF. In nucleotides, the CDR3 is TGCGCCAGCCGTAGGGAGGCGGGAAGTTACGAGCAGTACTTC.